This T cell receptor beta chain was sequenced for a study of regulatory T cells in long-lasting Graves disease. Overall study: Those Graves' patients who were newly diagnosed had been on antithyroid drugs under 3 months.

The V end lost 4 bases, the J end lost 6 bases, and 16 bases lay between the germline ends. This CDR3 contains 14 residues. Germline values: CDR1 SGHKS, CDR2 YYEKEE (reference sequence). CDR3 regions were amplified by Arm-PCR using iRepertoire HTBI primers to build TCR beta libraries. In TCRdb, the multiplex PCR reads were re-called with MiXCR into one record per CDR3 protein. The sample lists about half a million distinct CDR3 sequences, around 11% occurring once. Time point: newly diagnosed GD, antithyroid drugs for less than 3 months. RNA from PBMCs was the source of the TCR library. These same records also appear under a second study, on T cells in Graves' hyperthyroidism and ophthalmopathy. This second report adds: In blood, most of the thyroid clonotypes expanded above 0.001 were also present.

The sample in question was peripheral blood mononuclear cells (PBMCs), obtained at new diagnosis, from a patient treated with antithyroid drugs. This chain joins TRBV5-5 and TRBJ1-1; no clear D gene. This TCR derives from a woman in her thirties with Graves disease. In DNA form, the CDR3 reads TGTGCCAGCAGCCCCGCCAGATTCCTTGCTGAAGCTTTCTTT. It translates to CASSPARFLAEAFF.